These 8 T cell receptor beta chains were sequenced from one sample in a study of T cells in Graves' hyperthyroidism and ophthalmopathy. RNA transcripts yielded amplified TCR beta CDR3 regions. The HTBI set primed first-round TCR CDR3 RT-PCR. From the multiplex PCR reads, TCRdb called clonotypes with MiXCR, one entry per CDR3 protein. The sample lists a few hundred thousand distinct CDR3 sequences; roughly 20% were seen once. Input material: blood. The receptors come from a man between 18 and 35 years old with Graves' hyperthyroidism.

This clonotype appeared many times. The chain recombines TRBV2 with TRBJ2-5; the D gene is possibly TRBD2 (5 bases). The CDR3 totals 12 residues. Between the trimmed V and J ends, which lost 6 bases and 4 bases, there was a span of 9 bases. In germline, CDR1 is SNHLY, CDR2 FYNNEI. The CDR3: CASRVGRETQYF. CDR3 DNA: TGTGCCAGCAGAGTGGGGAGAGAGACCCAGTACTTC.

This clonotype was counted at least ten times. This rearrangement joins TRBV6-2 or TRBV6-3 to TRBJ1-2; no clear D gene. Germline V gene lookup returns CDR1 MNHEY and CDR2 SVGEGT. This CDR3 spans 12 amino acids. Trimming stripped 6 bases from V and 2 bases from J, with 7 bases between. CDR3 in amino acids: CASRSANYGYTF. CDR3 coding DNA: TGTGCCAGCAGATCCGCCAACTATGGCTACACCTTC.

This clonotype was counted ten times or more. The genes are TRBV11-2 and TRBJ1-5; the D is unclear. CDR3 size: 13 residues. Germline CDR1 is SGHAT and CDR2 is FQNNGV. Trimming stripped 1 base from V and 5 bases from J, with 6 bases between. The CDR3 loop is CASSLVQHQPQHF. CDR3 in DNA: TGTGCCAGCAGCTTAGTGCAGCATCAGCCCCAGCATTTT.

This clonotype has ten or more counts. The chain's CDR3 is CASSVAPSYGYTF. In DNA, the CDR3 is TGTGCCAGCAGCGTAGCTCCTTCATACGGCTACACCTTC. V usage is TRBV9 and J usage is TRBJ1-2; D not resolved. Trimming removed 0 bases from V and 8 bases from J, with 11 bases in between. CDR1 is SGDLS and CDR2 is YYNGEE in the germline V gene. The CDR3 consists of 13 residues.

This clonotype was counted many times. The genes are TRBV27 and TRBJ2-7; D not resolved. Germline V gives CDR1 MNHEY, CDR2 SMNVEV (reference sequence). V lost 6 bases and J 1 base, leaving 13 bases between the germline ends. The CDR3 is made up of 14 amino acids. DNA for the CDR3: TGTGCCAGCAGCCCATCTATTGGATCCTACGAGCAGTACTTC. It encodes CASSPSIGSYEQYF.

This clonotype has at least ten counts. This rearrangement joins TRBV28 to TRBJ1-1; TRBD1 aligns across 7 bases. This CDR3 spans 13 amino acids. Germline V gene lookup returns CDR1 MDHEN and CDR2 SYDVKM. The J segment lost 3 bases and the V segment lost 7 bases, leaving 5 bases of the junction unmatched. CDR3 nucleotides: TGTGCCAGCACCTCGGGACAGTACACTGAAGCTTTCTTT. Translated, it gives CASTSGQYTEAFF.

The J gene is TRBJ1-2, the V gene TRBV2; the D is unclear. The V end lost 6 bases, the J end lost 2 bases, and 10 bases lay between the germline ends. Per the germline V gene, CDR1 is SNHLY and CDR2 is FYNNEI. CDR3 length equals 13 residues. CDR3 region: CASRAERNYGYTF. CDR3 nucleotide sequence: TGTGCCAGCAGGGCCGAAAGGAACTATGGCTACACCTTC.

This clonotype has a count of ten or more. The chain recombines TRBV24-1 with TRBJ2-5; 7 bases map to TRBD2. Per the germline V gene, CDR1 is KGHDR and CDR2 is SFDVKD. The CDR3 extends over 16 amino acids. V was pared by 5 bases and J by 5 bases, with 13 bases of the junction left unmatched. CDR3 in amino acids: CATSGGGTERFETQYF. CDR3 nucleotide sequence: TGTGCCACCAGTGGGGGAGGGACGGAGAGGTTTGAGACCCAGTACTTC.